The sequence of this T cell receptor (beta chain) was determined in a study of cytomegalovirus exposure and HLA in healthy donors. Details on this clone: Its ends do not fully match the called genes, so a read error is possible.

Germline V CDR1 and CDR2: SEHNR, FQNEAQ (reference sequence). The length of the CDR3 is 14 residues. The study ran its PCR with 60 Vbeta and 13 Jbeta primers. Profiled with immunoSEQ multiplex PCR; TCRdb holds only in-frame clones, not every one. Here the sample spans under 170,000 clones, approximately 79% being singletons. This chain joins TRBV7-9 and TRBJ2-7; tentative D call: TRBD1 (5 bases). The sample was PBMCs. The TCR comes from a man in his forties or fifties in good health and CMV-seropositive. Here the CDR3 reads CASSPGQSSYERYF. The CDR3 coding sequence is TGTGCCAGCAGCCCAGGACAAAGCTCCTACGAGCGGTACTTC. The full variable domain, rest sourced from reference TRBV7-9 and TRBJ2-7, is DTGVSQNPRHKITKRGQNVTFRCDPISEHNRLYWYRQTLGQGPEFLTYFQNEAQLEKSRLLSDRFSAERPKGSFSTLEIQRTEQGDSAMYLCASSPGQSSYERYFGPGTRLTVT.